The 10 T cell receptor beta chains below were found in one sample sequenced in a study of T cells in Graves' hyperthyroidism and ophthalmopathy. The investigators amplified TCR beta CDR3 regions from RNA transcripts. Initially, a first-round RT-PCR of the TCR CDR3 employed the HTBI primer set. TCRdb re-derived calls from the multiplex PCR reads in MiXCR, one entry per CDR3 protein. The repertoire holds 130,000 to 150,000 distinct CDR3 sequences, around 21% seen once, with around 70% in the top ten. Material: blood. The receptors derive from a woman aged 45-60 years with Graves' hyperthyroidism that later progressed to Graves' ophthalmopathy.

V and J are TRBV24-1 and TRBJ2-5; maybe TRBD2 (6 bases). This CDR3 contains 14 residues. Germline V gene sequence: CDR1 KGHDR, CDR2 SFDVKD. V lost 4 bases, J lost 4 bases, and 12 bases lay in between. The CDR3 spells CATSETSSGETQYF. In nucleotides, the CDR3 is TGTGCCACCAGTGAGACTAGTTCCGGAGAGACCCAGTACTTC.

This clonotype was recorded at least ten times. This chain joins TRBV27 and TRBJ2-7; 10 positions agree with TRBD2. The V and J ends lost 4 bases and 6 bases, in that order; junction bases with no gene match: 9. The CDR3 spans 15 residues. Germline V gene data show CDR1 as MNHEY and CDR2 as SMNVEV (reference sequence). CDR3 nucleotide sequence: TGTGCCAGCAGTTCCCTAGCGGGAGTTCGGGTCGAGCAGTACTTC. Amino acid sequence: CASSSLAGVRVEQYF.

This clonotype was detected a few times. V and J are TRBV24-1 and TRBJ2-1; a possible D gene is TRBD2 (6 bases). The germline V gene encodes CDR1 KGHDR and CDR2 SFDVKD. V dropped 4 bases and J dropped 10 bases, with 10 bases sitting between them. This CDR3 comprises 12 residues. CDR3: CATSDPGVEQFF. The CDR3 nucleotides read TGTGCCACCAGTGACCCGGGGGTCGAGCAGTTCTTC.

This clonotype has only one observation. The chain uses TRBV2 and TRBJ2-6; D is perhaps TRBD1 (6 bases). Looked up from germline, CDR1 is SNHLY and CDR2 is FYNNEI. This CDR3 contains 16 residues. Trimming cost V 2 bases and J 1 base, with 9 bases left between them. CDR3 nucleotides: TGTGCCAGCAGTGAACAGGGGCCTTCTGGGGCCAACGTCCTGACTTTC. Translating gives CASSEQGPSGANVLTF.

This clonotype showed up many times. The gene calls are TRBV7-2 and TRBJ2-1; D is ambiguous. Trimming pared 1 base from V and 0 bases from J, leaving 10 bases between. The germline gives CDR1 SGHTA, CDR2 FQGNSA. The CDR3 consists of 16 residues. The CDR3 sequence is CASSLVWGFSYNEQFF. Here the CDR3 DNA reads TGTGCCAGCAGCTTAGTCTGGGGTTTCTCCTACAATGAGCAGTTCTTC.

The genes are TRBV5-1 and TRBJ1-1; weak D call: TRBD1 (6 bases). The CDR3 covers 14 residues. Trimming pared 4 bases from V and 0 bases from J, leaving 10 bases between. Germline CDR1 and CDR2: SGHRS and YFSETQ. This CDR3 reads CASSLRDMNTEAFF. CDR3 DNA sequence: TGCGCCAGCAGCCTTAGGGACATGAACACTGAAGCTTTCTTT.

This clonotype has more than one count but fewer than ten. The chain carries TRBV27 and TRBJ2-5; a possible D gene is TRBD1 (7 bases). CDR3 length: 13 residues. Per germline, CDR1 MNHEY and CDR2 SMNVEV (reference sequence). The germline V and J ends were trimmed by 8 bases and 4 bases, with 14 bases remaining between them. Here the CDR3 DNA reads TGTGCCAGCCGGGAGAGGGGGCGAGAGACCCAGTACTTC. Its translation: CASRERGRETQYF.

The chain is built from TRBV7-9 and TRBJ1-2; D is ambiguous. Trimming shortened V by 5 bases and J by 1 base, and 14 bases separated the two germline ends. The CDR3 consists of 15 residues. Germline assignment: CDR1 SEHNR and CDR2 FQNEAQ (reference sequence). CDR3 coding DNA: TGTGCCAGCAGCCCCCTTGGGAGGATTAACTATGGCTACACCTTC. Translation gives CASSPLGRINYGYTF. Based on the CDR3 plus reference TRBV7-9 and TRBJ1-2, the full variable domain is DTGVSQNPRHKITKRGQNVTFRCDPISEHNRLYWYRQTLGQGPEFLTYFQNEAQLEKSRLLSDRFSAERPKGSFSTLEIQRTEQGDSAMYLCASSPLGRINYGYTFGSGTRLTVV.

The chain combines TRBV19 with TRBJ2-1; TRBD2 might be the D (5 bases). The CDR3 totals 13 residues. With 3 bases removed from V and 10 bases from J, the gap between germline ends came to 13 bases. CDR1 is LNHDA, CDR2 SQIVND, per germline (reference sequence). CDR3 DNA: TGTGCCAGTAGTATGCTGAGGGCTCGAGAGCAGTTCTTC. Protein: CASSMLRAREQFF.

This clonotype was found many times. As DNA, the CDR3 is TGTGCCAGCAGCCAAGGAGCGGCAGGGCCCACAGATACGCAGTATTTT. Protein: CASSQGAAGPTDTQYF. J is TRBJ2-3 and V is TRBV3-1; D is tentatively TRBD1 or TRBD2 (5 bases each). Trimming left V 1 base short and J 2 bases short, with 13 bases between. The CDR3 is 16 residues long. CDR1 and CDR2 from the germline V gene are LGHDT and YNNKEL (reference sequence).